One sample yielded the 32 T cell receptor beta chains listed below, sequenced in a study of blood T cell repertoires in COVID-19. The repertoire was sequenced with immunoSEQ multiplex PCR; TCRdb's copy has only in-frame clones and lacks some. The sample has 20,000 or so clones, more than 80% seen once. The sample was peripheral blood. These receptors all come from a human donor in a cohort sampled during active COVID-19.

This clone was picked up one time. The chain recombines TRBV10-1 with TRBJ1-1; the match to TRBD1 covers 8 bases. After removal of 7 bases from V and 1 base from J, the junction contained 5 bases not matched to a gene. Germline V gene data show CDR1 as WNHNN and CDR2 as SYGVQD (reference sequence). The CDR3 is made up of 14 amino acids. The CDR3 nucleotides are TGCGCCAGCAACACAGGGGGATCGAACACTGAAGCTTTCTTT. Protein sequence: CASNTGGSNTEAFF.

CDR3 bases: TGTGCCAGCAGCTTAATGGACAGGGGAAACGGCTACACCTTC. This codes for CASSLMDRGNGYTF. The V call is TRBV5-8, the J call TRBJ1-2, with 9 nucleotides matching TRBD1. V was clipped by 2 bases and J by 8 bases; unmatched bases: 7. The CDR3 totals 14 residues. CDR1 and CDR2 from the germline V gene are SGHTS and YDEGEE.

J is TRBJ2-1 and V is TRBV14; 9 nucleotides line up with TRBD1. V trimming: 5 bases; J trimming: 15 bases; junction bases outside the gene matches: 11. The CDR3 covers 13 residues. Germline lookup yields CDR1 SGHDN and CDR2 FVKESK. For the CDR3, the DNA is TGTGCCAGCAGCTTGAACCCCGGGACAGGGCGGTTCTTC. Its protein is CASSLNPGTGRFF.

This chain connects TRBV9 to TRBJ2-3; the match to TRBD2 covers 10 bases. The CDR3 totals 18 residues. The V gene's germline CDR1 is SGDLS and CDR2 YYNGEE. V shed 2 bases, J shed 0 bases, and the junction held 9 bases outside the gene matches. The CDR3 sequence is CASSVDPAGGPSTDTQYF. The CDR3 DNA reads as TGTGCCAGCAGCGTGGATCCAGCGGGGGGGCCTAGCACAGATACGCAGTATTTT.

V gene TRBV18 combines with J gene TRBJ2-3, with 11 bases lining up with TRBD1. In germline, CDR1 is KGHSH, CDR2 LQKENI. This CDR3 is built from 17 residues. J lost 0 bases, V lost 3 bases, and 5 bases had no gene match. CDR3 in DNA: TGTGCCAGCTCACCGAACCGGGACAGGGGGAGCACAGATACGCAGTATTTT. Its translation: CASSPNRDRGSTDTQYF.

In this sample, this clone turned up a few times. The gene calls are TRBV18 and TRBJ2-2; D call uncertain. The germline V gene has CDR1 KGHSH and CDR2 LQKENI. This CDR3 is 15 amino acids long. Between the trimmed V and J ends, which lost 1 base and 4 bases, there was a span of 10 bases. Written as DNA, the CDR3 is TGTGCCAGCTCACCACGCTCCGTAGCCACCGGGGAGCTGTTTTTT. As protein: CASSPRSVATGELFF.

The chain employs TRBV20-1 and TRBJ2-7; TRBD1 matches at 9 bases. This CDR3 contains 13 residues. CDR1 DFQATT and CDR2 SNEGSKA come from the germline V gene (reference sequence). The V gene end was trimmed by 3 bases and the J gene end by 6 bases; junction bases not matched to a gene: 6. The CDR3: CSASKGQGSEQYF. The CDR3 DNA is TGCAGTGCTAGTAAGGGACAGGGCTCCGAGCAGTACTTC.

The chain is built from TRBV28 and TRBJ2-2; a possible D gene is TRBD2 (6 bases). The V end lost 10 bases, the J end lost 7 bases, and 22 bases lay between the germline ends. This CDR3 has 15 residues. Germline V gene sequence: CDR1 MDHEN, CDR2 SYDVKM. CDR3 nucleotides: TGTGCCACCCCCGGCCGGGACTCACTATACGGGGAGCTGTTTTTT. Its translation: CATPGRDSLYGELFF.

The CDR3 nucleotides are TGTGCCAGCAGCCCGCCTAGGGCGGGGTATGAGCAGTTCTTC. This translates into CASSPPRAGYEQFF. The V call is TRBV7-9, the J call TRBJ2-1, with D possibly TRBD2 on 6 matching bases. CDR1 and CDR2 from the germline V gene are SEHNR and FQNEAQ (reference sequence). This CDR3 has 14 residues. Trimming left V 5 bases short and J 8 bases short, with 16 bases between.

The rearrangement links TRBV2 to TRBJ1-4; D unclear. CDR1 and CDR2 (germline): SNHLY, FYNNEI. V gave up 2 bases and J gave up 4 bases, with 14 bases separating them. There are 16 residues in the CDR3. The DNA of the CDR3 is TGTGCCAGCAGTGAACCGGAGGACGGATATAATGAAAAACTGTTTTTT. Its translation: CASSEPEDGYNEKLFF.

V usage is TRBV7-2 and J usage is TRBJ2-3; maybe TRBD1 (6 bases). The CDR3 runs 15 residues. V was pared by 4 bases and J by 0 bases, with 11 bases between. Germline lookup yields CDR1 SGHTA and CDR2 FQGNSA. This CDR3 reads CASSYRVFSTDTQYF. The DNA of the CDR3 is TGTGCCAGCAGCTACAGGGTCTTTAGCACAGATACGCAGTATTTT. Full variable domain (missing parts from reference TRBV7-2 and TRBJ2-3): GAGVSQSPSNKVTEKGKDVELRCDPISGHTALYWYRQSLGQGLEFLIYFQGNSAPDKSGLPSDRFSAERTGGSVSTLTIQRTQQEDSAVYLCASSYRVFSTDTQYFGPGTRLTVL.

The DNA of the CDR3 is TGTGCCAGCAGACGGGACTATGGCTACACCTTC. Amino acid sequence: CASRRDYGYTF. The chain recombines TRBV2 with TRBJ1-2; no clear D. Per germline, CDR1 SNHLY and CDR2 FYNNEI. The V end lost 6 bases, the J end lost 3 bases, and 5 bases lay between the germline ends. CDR3 length: 11 amino acids.

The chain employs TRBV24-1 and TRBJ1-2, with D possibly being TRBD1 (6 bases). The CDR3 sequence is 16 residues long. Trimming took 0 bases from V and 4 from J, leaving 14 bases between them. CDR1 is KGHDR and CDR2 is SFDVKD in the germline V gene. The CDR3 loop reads CATSDLQDQGLYGYTF. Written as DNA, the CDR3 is TGTGCCACCAGTGATTTGCAAGATCAGGGGCTCTATGGCTACACCTTC.

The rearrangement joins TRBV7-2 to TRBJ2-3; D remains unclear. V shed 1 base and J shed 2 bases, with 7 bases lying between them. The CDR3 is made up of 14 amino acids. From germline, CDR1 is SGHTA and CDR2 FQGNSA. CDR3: CASSLGEVTDTQYF. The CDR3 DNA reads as TGTGCCAGCAGCTTAGGAGAGGTCACAGATACGCAGTATTTT.

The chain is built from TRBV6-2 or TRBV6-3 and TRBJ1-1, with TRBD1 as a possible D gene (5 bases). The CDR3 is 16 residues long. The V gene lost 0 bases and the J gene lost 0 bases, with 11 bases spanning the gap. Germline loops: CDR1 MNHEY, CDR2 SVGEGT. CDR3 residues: CASSYSNTGMNTEAFF. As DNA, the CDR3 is TGTGCCAGCAGTTACTCGAATACAGGAATGAACACTGAAGCTTTCTTT.

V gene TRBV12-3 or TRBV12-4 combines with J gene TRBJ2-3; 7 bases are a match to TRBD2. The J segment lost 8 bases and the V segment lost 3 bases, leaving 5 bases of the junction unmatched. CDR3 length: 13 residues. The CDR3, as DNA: TGTGCCAGCAGTTTGGGCCCGGGGGGTACGCAGTATTTT. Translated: CASSLGPGGTQYF.

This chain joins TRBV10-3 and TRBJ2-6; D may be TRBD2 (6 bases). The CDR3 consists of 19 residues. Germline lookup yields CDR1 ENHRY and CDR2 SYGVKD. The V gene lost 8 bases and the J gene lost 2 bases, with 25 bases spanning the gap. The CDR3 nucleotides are TGTGCCATCCTCAGCGAATATATCCGGGACTCCACTGGGGCCAACGTCCTGACTTTC. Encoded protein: CAILSEYIRDSTGANVLTF.

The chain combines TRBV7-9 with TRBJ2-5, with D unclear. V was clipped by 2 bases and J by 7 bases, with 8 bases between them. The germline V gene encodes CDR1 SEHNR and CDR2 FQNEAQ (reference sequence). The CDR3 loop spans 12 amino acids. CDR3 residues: CASSLFLGTQYF. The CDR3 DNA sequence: TGTGCCAGCAGCTTATTTCTAGGGACCCAGTACTTC.

The CDR3, as DNA: TGTGCCAGCAGCTTTCGGAGAGGACAGGGGCGAAGCAATCAGCCCCAGCATTTT. Translation: CASSFRRGQGRSNQPQHF. This sequence joins TRBV14 and TRBJ1-5; 9 bases line up with TRBD1. The germline gives CDR1 SGHDN, CDR2 FVKESK. After removal of 5 bases from V and 1 base from J, the junction contained 12 bases not matched to a gene. This CDR3 has 18 residues.

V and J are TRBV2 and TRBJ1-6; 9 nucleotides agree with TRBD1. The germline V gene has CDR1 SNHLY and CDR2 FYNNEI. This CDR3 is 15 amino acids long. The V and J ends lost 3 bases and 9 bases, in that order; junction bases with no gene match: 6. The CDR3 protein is CASSEGTGRGSPLHF. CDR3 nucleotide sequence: TGTGCCAGCAGTGAGGGGACAGGGCGAGGTTCACCCCTCCACTTT.

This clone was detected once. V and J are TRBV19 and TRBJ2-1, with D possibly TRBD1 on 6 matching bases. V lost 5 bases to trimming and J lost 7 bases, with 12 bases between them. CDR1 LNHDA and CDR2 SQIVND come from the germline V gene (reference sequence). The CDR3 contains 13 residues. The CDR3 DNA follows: TGTGCCAGTAGTGCCTACACAGGGAATGAGCAGTTCTTC. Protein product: CASSAYTGNEQFF.

In nucleotides, the CDR3 is TGTGCCACCAGTGACCGCAAGGGACAGGTAAACATTCAGTACTTC. Encoded protein: CATSDRKGQVNIQYF. The V call is TRBV24-1, the J call TRBJ2-4, with 8 bases fitting TRBD1. The CDR3 totals 15 residues. J lost 6 bases, V lost 4 bases, and 7 bases had no gene match. CDR1 and CDR2 from the germline V gene are KGHDR and SFDVKD.

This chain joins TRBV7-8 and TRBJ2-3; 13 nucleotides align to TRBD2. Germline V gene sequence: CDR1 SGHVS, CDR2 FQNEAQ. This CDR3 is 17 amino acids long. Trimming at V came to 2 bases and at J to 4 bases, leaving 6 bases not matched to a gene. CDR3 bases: TGTGCCAGCAGCTTAAGTTTTACTAGCGGGGGGGCAGATACGCAGTATTTT. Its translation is CASSLSFTSGGADTQYF.

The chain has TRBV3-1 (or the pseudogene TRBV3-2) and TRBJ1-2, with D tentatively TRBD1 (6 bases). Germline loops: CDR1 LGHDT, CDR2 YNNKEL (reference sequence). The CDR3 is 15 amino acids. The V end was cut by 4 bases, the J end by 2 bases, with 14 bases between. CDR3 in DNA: TGTGCCAGCAGCCCGCAACCCACAGGGAACTATGGCTACACCTTC. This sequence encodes CASSPQPTGNYGYTF.

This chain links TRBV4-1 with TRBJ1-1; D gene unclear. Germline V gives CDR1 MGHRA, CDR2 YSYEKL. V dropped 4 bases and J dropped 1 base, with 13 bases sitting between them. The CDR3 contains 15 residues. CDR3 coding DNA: TGCGCCAGCAGCCCCCGACCCCGGGAGAACACTGAAGCTTTCTTT. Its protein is CASSPRPRENTEAFF.

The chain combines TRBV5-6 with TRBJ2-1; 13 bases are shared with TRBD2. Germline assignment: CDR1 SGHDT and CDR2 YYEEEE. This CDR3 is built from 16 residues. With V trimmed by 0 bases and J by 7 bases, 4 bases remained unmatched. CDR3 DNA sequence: TGTGCCAGCAGCTTGGGACTAGCGGGGGGATTTAATGAGCAGTTCTTC. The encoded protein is CASSLGLAGGFNEQFF. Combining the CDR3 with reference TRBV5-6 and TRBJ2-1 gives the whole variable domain DAGVTQSPTHLIKTRGQQVTLRCSPKSGHDTVSWYQQALGQGPQFIFQYYEEEERQRGNFPDRFSGHQFPNYSSELNVNALLLGDSALYLCASSLGLAGGFNEQFFGPGTRLTVL.

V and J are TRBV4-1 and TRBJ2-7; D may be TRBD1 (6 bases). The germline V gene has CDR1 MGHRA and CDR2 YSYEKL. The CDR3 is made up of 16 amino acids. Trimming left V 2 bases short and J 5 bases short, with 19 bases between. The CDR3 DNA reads TGCGCCAGCAGCCAAAACCCGGCACAGGGTTACGACGAGCAGTACTTC. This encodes CASSQNPAQGYDEQYF.

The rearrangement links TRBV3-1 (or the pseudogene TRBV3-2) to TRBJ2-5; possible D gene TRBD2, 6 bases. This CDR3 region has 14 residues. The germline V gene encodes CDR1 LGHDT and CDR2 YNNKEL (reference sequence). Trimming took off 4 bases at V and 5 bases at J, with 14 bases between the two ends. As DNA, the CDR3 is TGTGCCAGCAGCCCCCGGGGGTCAAGGGAGACCCAGTACTTC. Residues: CASSPRGSRETQYF.

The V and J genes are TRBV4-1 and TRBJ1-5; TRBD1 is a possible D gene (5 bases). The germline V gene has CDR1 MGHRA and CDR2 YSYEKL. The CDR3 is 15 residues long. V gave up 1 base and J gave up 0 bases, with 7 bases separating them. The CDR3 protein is CASSQGTSSNQPQHF. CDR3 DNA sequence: TGCGCCAGCAGCCAAGGGACATCTAGCAATCAGCCCCAGCATTTT.

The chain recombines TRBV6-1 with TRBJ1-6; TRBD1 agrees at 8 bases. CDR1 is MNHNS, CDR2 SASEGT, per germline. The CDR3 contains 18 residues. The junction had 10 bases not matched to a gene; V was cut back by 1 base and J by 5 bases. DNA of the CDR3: TGTGCCAGCAGTGAAGTCGGATGGAACAGGGGGAATAATTCACCCCTCCACTTT. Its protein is CASSEVGWNRGNNSPLHF.

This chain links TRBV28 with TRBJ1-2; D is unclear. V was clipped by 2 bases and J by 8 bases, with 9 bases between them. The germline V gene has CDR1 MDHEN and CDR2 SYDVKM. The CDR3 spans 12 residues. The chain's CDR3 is CASSLNLIGYTF. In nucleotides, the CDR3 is TGTGCCAGCAGTTTAAACTTAATCGGCTACACCTTC.

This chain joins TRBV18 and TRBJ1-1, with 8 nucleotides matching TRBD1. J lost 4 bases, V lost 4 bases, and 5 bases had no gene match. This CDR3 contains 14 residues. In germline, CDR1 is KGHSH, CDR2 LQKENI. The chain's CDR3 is CASSQDRVGTEAFF. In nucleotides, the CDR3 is TGTGCCAGCTCACAGGACAGGGTTGGCACTGAAGCTTTCTTT. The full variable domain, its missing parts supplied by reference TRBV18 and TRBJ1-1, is NAGVMQNPRHLVRRRGQEARLRCSPMKGHSHVYWYRQLPEEGLKFMVYLQKENIIDESGMPKERFSAEFPKEGPSILRIQQVVRGDSAAYFCASSQDRVGTEAFFGQGTRLTVV.